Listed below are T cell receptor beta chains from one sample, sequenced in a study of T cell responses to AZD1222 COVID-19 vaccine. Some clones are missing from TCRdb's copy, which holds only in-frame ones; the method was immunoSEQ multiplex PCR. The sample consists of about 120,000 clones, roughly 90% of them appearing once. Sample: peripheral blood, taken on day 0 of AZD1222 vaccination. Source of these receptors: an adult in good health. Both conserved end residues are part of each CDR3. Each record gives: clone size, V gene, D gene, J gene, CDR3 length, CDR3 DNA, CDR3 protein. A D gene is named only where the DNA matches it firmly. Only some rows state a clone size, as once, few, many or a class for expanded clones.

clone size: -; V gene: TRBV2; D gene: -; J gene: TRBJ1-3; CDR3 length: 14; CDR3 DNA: TGTGCCAGCAGCCCCGACAGTACTCGAAACACCATATATTTT; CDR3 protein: CASSPDSTRNTIYF
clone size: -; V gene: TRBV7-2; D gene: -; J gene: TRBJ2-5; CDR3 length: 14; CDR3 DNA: TGTGCCAGCAGTAGAGAGGGGGGTAGAGAGACCCAGTACTTC; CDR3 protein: CASSREGGRETQYF
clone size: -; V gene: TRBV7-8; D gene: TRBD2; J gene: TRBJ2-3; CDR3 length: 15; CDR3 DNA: TGTGCCAGCACTAGGGGACTAGCGGTAACAGATACGCAGTATTTT; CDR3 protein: CASTRGLAVTDTQYF
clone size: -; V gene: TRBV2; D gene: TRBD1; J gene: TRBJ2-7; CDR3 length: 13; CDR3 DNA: TGTGCCAGCAGCTGGGACAGGGGCTACGAGCAGTACTTC; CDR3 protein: CASSWDRGYEQYF
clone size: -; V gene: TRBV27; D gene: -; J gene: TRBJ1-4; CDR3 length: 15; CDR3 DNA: TGTGCCAGCTGCTCATTGTCAGGAGGGGATGAAAAACTGTTTTTT; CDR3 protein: CASCSLSGGDEKLFF
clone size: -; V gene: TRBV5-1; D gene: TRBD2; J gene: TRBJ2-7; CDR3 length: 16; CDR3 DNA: TGCGCCAGCAGCAAAACTGGGACTAGCGGGCTTGGCGAGCAGTACTTC; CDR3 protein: CASSKTGTSGLGEQYF
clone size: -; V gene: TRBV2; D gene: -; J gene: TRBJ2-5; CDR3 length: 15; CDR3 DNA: TGTGCCAGCACTGACCGGACCGATGTCCTGGAGACCCAGTACTTC; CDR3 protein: CASTDRTDVLETQYF
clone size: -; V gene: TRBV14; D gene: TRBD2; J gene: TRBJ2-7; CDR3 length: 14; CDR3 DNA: TGTGCCAGCAGCGAGGGACTAGCTCGGTACGAGCAGTACTTC; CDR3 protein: CASSEGLARYEQYF
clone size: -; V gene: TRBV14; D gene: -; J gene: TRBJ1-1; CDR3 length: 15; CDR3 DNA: TGTGCCAGCAGCCAAGTATTGGGACTGGGCACTGAAGCTTTCTTT; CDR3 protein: CASSQVLGLGTEAFF
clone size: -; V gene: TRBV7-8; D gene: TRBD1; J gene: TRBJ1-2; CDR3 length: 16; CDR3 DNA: TGTGCCAGCAGCCTGAGGGACAGGGGAGCTGTCTATGGCTACACCTTC; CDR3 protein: CASSLRDRGAVYGYTF
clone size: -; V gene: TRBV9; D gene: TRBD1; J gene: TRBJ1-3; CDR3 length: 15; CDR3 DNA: TGTGCCAGCAGCGTAGGACAGGGATCCGGAAACACCATATATTTT; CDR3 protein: CASSVGQGSGNTIYF
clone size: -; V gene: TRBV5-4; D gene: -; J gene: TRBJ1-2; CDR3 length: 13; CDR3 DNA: TGTGCCAGCAGCTTGGCGGGGGCTCGGGGCTACACCTTC; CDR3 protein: CASSLAGARGYTF
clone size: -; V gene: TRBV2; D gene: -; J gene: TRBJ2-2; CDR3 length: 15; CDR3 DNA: TGTGCCAGCAAGCCCCTAGTGGGTGGGCCCGGGGAGCTGTTTTTT; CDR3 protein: CASKPLVGGPGELFF
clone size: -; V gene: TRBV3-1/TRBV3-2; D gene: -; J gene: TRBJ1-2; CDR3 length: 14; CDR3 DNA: TGTGCCAGCAGCCAGGGTGCGGGTCATAGTGGCTACACCTTC; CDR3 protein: CASSQGAGHSGYTF
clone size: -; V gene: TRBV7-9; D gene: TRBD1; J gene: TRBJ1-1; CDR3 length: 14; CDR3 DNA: TGTGCCAGCGACAGGGGGAGGGGTGACACTGAAGCTTTCTTT; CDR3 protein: CASDRGRGDTEAFF
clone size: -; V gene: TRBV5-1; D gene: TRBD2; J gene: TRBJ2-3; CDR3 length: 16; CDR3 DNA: TGCGCCAGCAGCTTAGCGGGAGGGGTTGGCACAGATACGCAGTATTTT; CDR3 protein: CASSLAGGVGTDTQYF
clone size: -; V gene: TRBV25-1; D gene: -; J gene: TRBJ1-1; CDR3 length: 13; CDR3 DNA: TGTGCCAGCAGCTACCTTTTTGGCACTGAAGCTTTCTTT; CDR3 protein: CASSYLFGTEAFF
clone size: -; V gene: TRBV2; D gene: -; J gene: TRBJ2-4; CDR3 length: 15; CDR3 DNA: TGTGCCAGCAGTGAATTCGTGATAGCCAAAAACATTCAGTACTTC; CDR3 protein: CASSEFVIAKNIQYF
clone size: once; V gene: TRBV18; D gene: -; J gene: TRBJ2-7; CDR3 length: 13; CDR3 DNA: TGTGCCAGCTCACCATACAGGAACTACGAGCAGTACTTC; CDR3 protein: CASSPYRNYEQYF
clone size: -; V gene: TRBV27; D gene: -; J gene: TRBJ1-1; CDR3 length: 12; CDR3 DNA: TGTGCCAGCAGGACAGGAGGCGCTGAAGCTTTCTTT; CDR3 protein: CASRTGGAEAFF
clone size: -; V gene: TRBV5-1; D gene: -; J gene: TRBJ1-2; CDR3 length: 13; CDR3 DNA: TGCGCCAGCAGCTTGGACAGCATTGATGGCTACACCTTC; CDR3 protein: CASSLDSIDGYTF
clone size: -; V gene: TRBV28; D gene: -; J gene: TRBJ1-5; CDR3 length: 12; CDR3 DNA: TGTGCCAGCCGGGACACGCATCAGCCCCAGCATTTT; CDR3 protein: CASRDTHQPQHF
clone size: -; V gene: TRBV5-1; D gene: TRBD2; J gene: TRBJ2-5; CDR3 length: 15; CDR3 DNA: TGCGCCAGCAGCTCGCTAGCGGGAGCTGGGGAGACCCAGTACTTC; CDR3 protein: CASSSLAGAGETQYF
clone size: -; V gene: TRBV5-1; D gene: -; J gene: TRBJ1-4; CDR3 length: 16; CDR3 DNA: TGCGCCAGCAGCCTGAGACAGATTGCAACTAATGAAAAACTGTTTTTT; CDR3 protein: CASSLRQIATNEKLFF
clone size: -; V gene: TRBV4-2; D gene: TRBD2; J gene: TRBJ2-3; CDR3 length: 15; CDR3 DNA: TGTGCCAGCAGCCAAGGACTAGCGGGAGCAGATACGCAGTATTTT; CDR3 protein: CASSQGLAGADTQYF
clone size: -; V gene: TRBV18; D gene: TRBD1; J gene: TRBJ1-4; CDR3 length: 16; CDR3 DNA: TGTGCCAGCTCACCAATCTCCGGACAGGGGGTTGAAAAACTGTTTTTT; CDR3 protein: CASSPISGQGVEKLFF
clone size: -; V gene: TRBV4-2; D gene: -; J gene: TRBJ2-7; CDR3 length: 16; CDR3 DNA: TGTGCCAGCAGCCAAGATGGGAACAGCCCCTACTACGAGCAGTACTTC; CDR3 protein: CASSQDGNSPYYEQYF
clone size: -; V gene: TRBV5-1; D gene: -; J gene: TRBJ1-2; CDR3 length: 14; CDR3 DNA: TGCGCCAGCAGCCCCTCTCCTGACCTCTATGGCTACACCTTC; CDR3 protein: CASSPSPDLYGYTF
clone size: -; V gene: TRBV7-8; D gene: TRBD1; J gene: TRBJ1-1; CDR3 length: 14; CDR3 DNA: TGTGCCAGCAGCTTAGAGGCCCGGACAGGTGGGCCTTTCTTT; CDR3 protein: CASSLEARTGGPFF
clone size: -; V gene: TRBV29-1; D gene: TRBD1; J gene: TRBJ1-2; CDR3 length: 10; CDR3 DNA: TGCAGCGACGACAGGGCTGGCTACACCTTC; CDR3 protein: CSDDRAGYTF
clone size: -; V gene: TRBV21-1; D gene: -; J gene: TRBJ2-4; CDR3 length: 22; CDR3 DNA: TGTGCCAGCAGCAAAGAAGTCGCGGGGCTAGCGGGAGACCAGGGCCCCAAAAACATTCAGTACTTC; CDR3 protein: CASSKEVAGLAGDQGPKNIQYF